Each of the 24 T cell receptor beta chains below was sequenced from the same sample in a study of Ad26.COV2.S vaccination and SARS-CoV-2 variants. As for treatment: roughly 18 received Ad26.COV2.S at low or high dose, single or two shots; about five received placebo; per-sample allocation not given. All samples were drawn on day 63, counting from the first vaccine or placebo injection. Measured with immunoSEQ multiplex PCR; TCRdb has only the in-frame clones, and not every one. The sample yields under 550,000 clones, 88% seen once. The specimen was peripheral blood, collected in a trial of Ad26.COV2.S vaccine versus placebo. Receptor source: a person aged 18-65 years who received the Ad26.COV2.S COVID-19 vaccine or a placebo.

The chain employs TRBV5-1 and TRBJ2-7; 9 bases fit TRBD2. CDR3 length equals 17 residues. Germline CDR1 reads SGHRS; CDR2 reads YFSETQ. The V gene end was trimmed by 4 bases and the J gene end by 1 base; junction bases not matched to a gene: 12. The CDR3 sequence is CASSPDRSSGGSYEQYF. CDR3 bases: TGCGCCAGCAGCCCCGACCGCAGTAGCGGGGGTTCCTACGAGCAGTACTTC. The variable domain in full, with the rest retrieved from reference TRBV5-1 and TRBJ2-7, is KAGVTQTPRYLIKTRGQQVTLSCSPISGHRSVSWYQQTPGQGLQFLFEYFSETQRNKGNFPGRFSGRQFSNSRSEMNVSTLELGDSALYLCASSPDRSSGGSYEQYFGPGTRLTVT.

This rearrangement joins TRBV28 to TRBJ1-1; possible D gene TRBD1, 5 bases. Germline CDR1 reads MDHEN; CDR2 reads SYDVKM. The CDR3 length is 14 residues. V was trimmed by 6 bases and J by 4 bases, leaving 15 bases between them. The CDR3 spells CASRKAGGTTEAFF. In DNA, the CDR3 is TGTGCCAGCAGGAAGGCGGGGGGGACCACTGAAGCTTTCTTT.

The V call is TRBV28, the J call TRBJ2-5, with 8 bases matching TRBD1. The germline CDR1 and CDR2 sequences are MDHEN and SYDVKM. V shed 5 bases, J shed 7 bases, and the junction held 9 bases outside the gene matches. The CDR3 is 14 residues long. As DNA, the CDR3 is TGTGCCAGCAGTAAAGGGACAGGCGTCCGGACCCAGTACTTC. This encodes CASSKGTGVRTQYF.

The chain has TRBV6-5 and TRBJ1-5, with unresolved D. Germline V CDR1 and CDR2: MNHEY, SVGAGI. The CDR3 extends over 13 amino acids. Trimming cost V 2 bases and J 3 bases, with 5 bases left between them. CDR3 nucleotide sequence: TGTGCCAGCAGTTACAGGTTCAATCAGCCCCAGCATTTT. Protein sequence: CASSYRFNQPQHF.

The V and J genes are TRBV29-1 and TRBJ1-1; a possible D gene is TRBD1 (5 bases). Looked up from germline, CDR1 is SQVTM and CDR2 is ANQGSEA. V lost 7 bases to trimming and J lost 4 bases, with 16 bases between them. The CDR3 contains 13 residues. CDR3 in DNA: TGCAGCGCATGGACCGGGGCGGCCACTGAAGCTTTCTTT. Translation gives CSAWTGAATEAFF. Drawing the rest from reference TRBV29-1 and TRBJ1-1, the complete variable domain is SAVISQKPSRDICQRGTSLTIQCQVDSQVTMMFWYRQQPGQSLTLIATANQGSEATYESGFVIDKFPISRPNLTFSTLTVSNMSPEDSSIYLCSAWTGAATEAFFGQGTRLTVV.

The genes are TRBV6-5 and TRBJ2-2; 7 bases are a match to TRBD2. Germline trimming cut 10 bases from V and 4 bases from J; bases unmatched to any gene: 6. The CDR3 runs to 13 residues. CDR1 is MNHEY, CDR2 SVGAGI, per germline. The CDR3 nucleotides are TGTGCCACCGGCAGGGAGGGCACCGGGGAGCTGTTTTTT. It yields the protein CATGREGTGELFF.

V usage is TRBV27 and J usage is TRBJ1-1; perhaps TRBD1 as D (5 bases). There are 13 residues in the CDR3. Germline V gene data show CDR1 as MNHEY and CDR2 as SMNVEV (reference sequence). The V gene lost 6 bases and the J gene lost 1 base, with 9 bases spanning the gap. The CDR3 DNA reads as TGTGCCAGCAGCCGGGACGGGAACACTGAAGCTTTCTTT. Its translation: CASSRDGNTEAFF.

V usage is TRBV5-4 and J usage is TRBJ1-2; a weak D match, TRBD1 (6 bases). CDR1 and CDR2 from the germline V gene are SGHNT and YYREEE (reference sequence). This CDR3 comprises 16 residues. Trimming removed 4 bases from V and 8 bases from J, with 24 bases in between. CDR3 amino acids: CASSLPQGLGVNGYTF. As DNA, the CDR3 is TGTGCCAGCAGCCTACCACAGGGTCTAGGCGTAAACGGCTACACCTTC.

In regard to this clone: Distinct nucleotide sequences in the sample also encode this CDR3. The gene calls are TRBV7-9 and TRBJ1-5; 8 bases are shared with TRBD1. V lost 5 bases, J lost 3 bases, and 12 bases stayed unmatched. The CDR3 loop spans 17 amino acids. CDR1 is SEHNR and CDR2 is FQNEAQ in the germline V gene (reference sequence). This CDR3 reads CASSRSGGQGTNQPQHF. The CDR3 coding sequence is TGTGCCAGCAGCCGGAGTGGAGGACAGGGTACCAATCAGCCCCAGCATTTT.

The V gene is TRBV4-3, the J gene TRBJ1-1; 10 nucleotides align to TRBD1. The CDR3 extends over 17 amino acids. Germline lookup yields CDR1 LGHNA and CDR2 YSLEER. V dropped 5 bases and J dropped 1; count of bases not matched to a gene: 10. The CDR3 spells CASSSTTGGARNTEAFF. The DNA of the CDR3 is TGCGCCAGCAGCTCGACGACAGGGGGCGCGAGGAACACTGAAGCTTTCTTT.

The chain has TRBV30 and TRBJ1-3; tentatively, D is TRBD1 (6 bases). CDR1 is GTSNPN and CDR2 is SVGIG in the germline V gene (reference sequence). CDR3 length: 16 amino acids. V shed 3 bases and J shed 2 bases, with 17 bases lying between them. CDR3 protein: CAWSGDRTAAGNTIYF. The CDR3, as DNA: TGTGCCTGGAGCGGAGATCGGACAGCAGCTGGAAACACCATATATTTT.

The chain joins TRBV7-2 to TRBJ2-5; D is perhaps TRBD1 or TRBD2 (5 bases each). The V and J ends lost 4 bases and 2 bases respectively, with 14 bases between them. CDR1 SGHTA and CDR2 FQGNSA come from the germline V gene. The CDR3 extends over 15 amino acids. The CDR3 region is CASSWTTSGQETQYF. The CDR3 DNA reads as TGTGCCAGCAGCTGGACAACTTCGGGACAAGAGACCCAGTACTTC.

This chain uses TRBV10-3 with TRBJ1-2; 7 bases align to TRBD1. V lost 2 bases and J lost 4; bases outside the gene matches: 7. The CDR3 length is 15 residues. Germline CDR1 is ENHRY and CDR2 is SYGVKD. CDR3 sequence: CAISERAGGAYGYTF. CDR3 sequence (DNA): TGTGCCATCAGTGAGAGGGCAGGGGGAGCCTATGGCTACACCTTC.

In its sample, this clone was seen a few times. Relative to the germline gene, one junction end is altered; a read error may explain this. The rearrangement uses TRBV15 and TRBJ2-7, with a tentative D call TRBD2 (6 bases). CDR1 and CDR2 (germline): LNHNV, YYDKDF (reference sequence). This CDR3 spans 12 amino acids. CDR3 in amino acids: CATSSGTRVLHF. The CDR3 DNA is TGTGCCACCAGCAGCGGGACTCGGGTTTTGCACTTC.

The chain couples TRBV28 to TRBJ2-7; D may be TRBD2 (6 bases). The V gene's germline CDR1 is MDHEN and CDR2 SYDVKM. The CDR3 length is 15 residues. Trimming shortened V by 4 bases and J by 0 bases, and 13 bases separated the two germline ends. CDR3 sequence reads: CASSSPGRNSYEQYF. The CDR3 region has the DNA TGTGCCAGCAGTTCGCCCGGGAGAAACTCCTACGAGCAGTACTTC.

The genes are TRBV4-2 and TRBJ2-1; D is perhaps TRBD2 (6 bases). V lost 0 bases and J lost 3, with 9 bases in between. The CDR3 has 15 residues. CDR1 is LGHNA, CDR2 YNFKEQ, per germline. This CDR3 reads CASSQDAGNYNEQFF. CDR3 bases: TGTGCCAGCAGCCAAGATGCGGGGAACTACAATGAGCAGTTCTTC.

This clone was counted a single time. J is TRBJ1-5 and V is TRBV19; D is uncertain. Germline CDR1 and CDR2: LNHDA and SQIVND (reference sequence). The CDR3 is made up of 14 amino acids. With 5 bases removed from V and 3 bases from J, the gap between germline ends came to 11 bases. The CDR3 reads CASSPTTLNQPQHF. For the CDR3, the DNA is TGTGCCAGTAGTCCAACCACCCTCAATCAGCCCCAGCATTTT.

V is TRBV5-1 and J is TRBJ1-4, with 9 nucleotides matching TRBD1. The CDR3 sequence is 15 residues long. Trimming removed 3 bases from V and 7 bases from J; junction bases left unmatched: 7. Germline V gene data show CDR1 as SGHRS and CDR2 as YFSETQ. CDR3 loop: CASSSFPGQGEKLFF. The CDR3 coding sequence is TGCGCCAGCAGCTCTTTCCCGGGACAGGGTGAAAAACTGTTTTTT.

The chain couples TRBV7-9 to TRBJ1-5; D gene uncertain. Germline CDR1 reads SEHNR; CDR2 reads FQNEAQ (reference sequence). This CDR3 spans 15 amino acids. V was pared by 1 base and J by 7 bases, with 14 bases between. The CDR3 is CASSLVPGEGQPQHF. The CDR3 DNA follows: TGTGCCAGCAGCTTAGTACCAGGAGAAGGCCAGCCCCAGCATTTT.

J is TRBJ2-5 and V is TRBV30; 9 nucleotides match TRBD1. The CDR3 spans 14 residues. The germline V gene has CDR1 GTSNPN and CDR2 SVGIG (reference sequence). V lost 3 bases, J lost 5 bases, and 7 bases stayed unmatched. The CDR3 DNA reads TGTGCCTGGAGGCCCGGGACAGGGCTGGAGACCCAGTACTTC. This translates into CAWRPGTGLETQYF.

The rearrangement uses TRBV7-9 and TRBJ1-1, with D maybe TRBD1 (6 bases). The CDR3 has 15 amino acids. The V gene lost 5 bases and the J gene lost 1 base, with 14 bases spanning the gap. Germline V gene sequence: CDR1 SEHNR, CDR2 FQNEAQ (reference sequence). CDR3 DNA sequence: TGTGCCAGCAGCCCAGGGGCGACAGAGAACACTGAAGCTTTCTTT. Amino acid sequence: CASSPGATENTEAFF.

J is TRBJ2-3 and V is TRBV7-3; 8 bases align to TRBD2. J was trimmed by 3 bases and V by 5 bases; bases with no gene match: 1. Germline V gene data show CDR1 as SGHTA and CDR2 as FQGTGA. The CDR3 runs to 13 residues. The CDR3: CASSPGGTDTQYF. CDR3 DNA sequence: TGTGCCAGCAGCCCGGGGGGGACAGATACGCAGTATTTT. Complete variable domain (other parts from reference TRBV7-3 and TRBJ2-3): GAGVSQTPSNKVTEKGKYVELRCDPISGHTALYWYRQSLGQGPEFLIYFQGTGAADDSGLPNDRFFAVRPEGSVSTLKIQRTERGDSAVYLCASSPGGTDTQYFGPGTRLTVL.

The chain combines TRBV5-1 with TRBJ2-3; D perhaps matches TRBD2 (5 bases). The CDR3 totals 15 residues. The V end was cut by 3 bases, the J end by 14 bases, with 25 bases between. The germline gives CDR1 SGHRS, CDR2 YFSETQ. The CDR3 DNA sequence: TGCGCCAGCAGCTCCGCGCGCGGCGGGCTAGAGACGTGGTATTTT. Residues: CASSSARGGLETWYF.

The chain carries TRBV30 and TRBJ2-1; D is perhaps TRBD1 (6 bases). The CDR3 totals 13 residues. The germline CDR1 and CDR2 sequences are GTSNPN and SVGIG (reference sequence). Trimming cost V 5 bases and J 4 bases, with 12 bases left between them. The CDR3 loop reads CAWRQDSYNEQFF. CDR3 nucleotide sequence: TGTGCCTGGCGTCAGGACAGTTACAATGAGCAGTTCTTC.